This T cell receptor beta chain was found in a study of blood T cell repertoires in COVID-19. At the level of the study: The origin of the acute and convalescent COVID-19 samples was the United States, Italy and Spain.

The germline V gene encodes CDR1 GTSNPN and CDR2 SVGIG (reference sequence). Germline trimming cut 3 bases from V and 4 bases from J; bases unmatched to any gene: 8. This CDR3 has 15 residues. Source study methods: Nucleated cell number was recorded as an estimate derived from reference gene primer amplification. Clones were read by immunoSEQ multiplex PCR, and TCRdb kept only the in-frame ones, dropping some. For V, J and clone size, that table is used; D and trimming come from the DNA. Of roughly 100,000 clones listed, about 90% are singletons. This chain links TRBV30 with TRBJ2-3, with TRBD2 matching over 9 bases. The receptor was isolated from a middle-aged man with acute or convalescent COVID-19. The sample consisted of peripheral blood. The DNA for the CDR3 is TGTGCCTGGAGCGCCGGGACTAGCAGTTCAGATACGCAGTATTTT. This codes for CAWSAGTSSSDTQYF.